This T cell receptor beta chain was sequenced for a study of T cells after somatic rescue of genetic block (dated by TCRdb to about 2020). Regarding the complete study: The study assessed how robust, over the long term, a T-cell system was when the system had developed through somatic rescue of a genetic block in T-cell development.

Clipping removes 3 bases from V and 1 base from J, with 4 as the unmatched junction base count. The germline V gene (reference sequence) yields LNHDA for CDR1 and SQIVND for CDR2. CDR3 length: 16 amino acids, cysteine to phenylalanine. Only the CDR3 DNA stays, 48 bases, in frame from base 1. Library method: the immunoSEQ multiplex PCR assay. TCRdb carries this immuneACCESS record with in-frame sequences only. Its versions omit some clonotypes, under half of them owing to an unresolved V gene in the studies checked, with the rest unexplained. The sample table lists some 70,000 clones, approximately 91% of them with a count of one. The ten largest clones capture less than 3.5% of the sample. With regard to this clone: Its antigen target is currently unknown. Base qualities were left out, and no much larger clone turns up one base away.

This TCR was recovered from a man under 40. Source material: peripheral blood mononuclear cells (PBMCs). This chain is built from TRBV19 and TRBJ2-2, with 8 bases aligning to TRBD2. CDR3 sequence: CASSIPGLVNTGELFF. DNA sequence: TGTGCCAGTAGTATCCCGGGACTAGTGAACACCGGGGAGCTGTTTTTT.